These 22 T cell receptor beta chains came from one sample sequenced in a study of response to subunit inactivated influenza vaccine. From the RT-PCR reads, TCRdb called clonotypes with MiXCR, one entry per CDR3 protein. The sample holds fewer than 650,000 distinct CDR3 sequences, under 15% seen once. The sample consisted of PBMCs from blood, taken more than 35 days after vaccination. The source is a man aged 45-65 years who received an inactivated influenza vaccine.

This clonotype was seen repeatedly, ten times or more. This rearrangement joins TRBV20-1 to TRBJ2-7; 12 positions agree with TRBD1. V lost 0 bases and J lost 4; bases outside the gene matches: 7. The CDR3 sequence is 16 residues long. From germline, CDR1 is DFQATT and CDR2 SNEGSKA (reference sequence). The CDR3 here is CSARDSGTGGKYEQYF. The CDR3 bases are TGCAGTGCTAGAGATTCCGGGACAGGGGGCAAGTACGAGCAGTACTTC.

To note about this clonotype: This may be a read error: a much more frequent sequence differs by one nucleotide. This chain links TRBV20-1 with TRBJ2-3; 7 bases line up with TRBD2. The J segment lost 8 bases and the V segment lost 6 bases, leaving 11 bases of the junction unmatched. CDR1 and CDR2 from the germline V gene are DFQATT and SNEGSKA (reference sequence). The CDR3 covers 13 residues. CDR3 in amino acids: CSAWKTSSGTQYF. DNA for the CDR3: TGCAGTGCCTGGAAGACTAGCTCTGGTACGCAGTATTTT.

The chain couples TRBV4-1 to TRBJ2-2; D might be TRBD1 (6 bases). V dropped 4 bases and J dropped 5 bases, with 17 bases sitting between them. This CDR3 has 16 residues. The germline CDR1 and CDR2 sequences are MGHRA and YSYEKL. The CDR3 reads CASSLRGTEGTGELFF. The CDR3 nucleotides read TGCGCCAGCAGCCTTAGGGGGACCGAGGGTACCGGGGAGCTGTTTTTT.

The gene calls are TRBV10-3 and TRBJ2-6, with 12 bases matching TRBD1. Unmatched junction bases numbered 3, after V lost 6 bases and J lost 0 bases. This CDR3 has 17 amino acids. Germline V gene data show CDR1 as ENHRY and CDR2 as SYGVKD. CDR3 coding DNA: TGTGCCATCAGGGGGGGACAGGGGGCCTCTGGGGCCAACGTCCTGACTTTC. It is translated as CAIRGGQGASGANVLTF.

At least ten counts were recorded for this clonotype. The V gene is TRBV24-1, the J gene TRBJ2-1; D ambiguous. The V gene lost 0 bases and the J gene lost 4 bases, with 9 bases spanning the gap. Germline assignment: CDR1 KGHDR and CDR2 SFDVKD. This CDR3 is built from 15 residues. CDR3 coding DNA: TGTGCCACCAGTGATTTGCGGCCAAATTACAATGAGCAGTTCTTC. Residues: CATSDLRPNYNEQFF.

This clonotype was seen repeatedly, ten times or more. The J gene is TRBJ2-1, the V gene TRBV6-5, with 12 nucleotides matching TRBD1. CDR1 and CDR2 from the germline V gene are MNHEY and SVGAGI. This CDR3 spans 16 amino acids. Trimming at V came to 4 bases and at J to 7 bases, leaving 8 bases not matched to a gene. CDR3 protein: CASSSAGTGGRNEQFF. In nucleotides, the CDR3 is TGTGCCAGCAGTTCAGCCGGGACAGGGGGCCGTAATGAGCAGTTCTTC.

This clonotype was detected a few times. The CDR3 region has the DNA TGCGCCAGCACCGGACAGGGTGGGAGCACTGAAGCTTTCTTT. Translated: CASTGQGGSTEAFF. The chain couples TRBV5-1 to TRBJ1-1, with TRBD1 matching over 8 bases. V lost 6 bases and J lost 4; bases outside the gene matches: 8. The CDR3 is 14 amino acids. In germline, CDR1 is SGHRS, CDR2 YFSETQ.

This clonotype was counted between two and nine times. A read error may explain this, as a much larger clone is one base away. The V gene is TRBV7-2, the J gene TRBJ1-2; D is possibly TRBD1 (5 bases). This CDR3 spans 12 amino acids. Germline CDR1 and CDR2: SGHTA and FQGNSA. The CDR3 loop reads CASTGQNYGYIF. CDR3 nucleotides: TGTGCCAGCACCGGACAAAACTATGGCTACATCTTC. The full variable domain, its missing parts supplied by reference TRBV7-2 and TRBJ1-2, is GAGVSQSPSNKVTEKGKDVELRCDPISGHTALYWYRQSLGQGLEFLIYFQGNSAPDKSGLPSDRFSAERTGGSVSTLTIQRTQQEDSAVYLCASTGQNYGYIFGSGTRLTVV.

The rearrangement links TRBV15 to TRBJ2-1, with D perhaps TRBD2 (6 bases). Trimming pared 3 bases from V and 6 bases from J, leaving 12 bases between. Germline-derived CDR1 and CDR2 are LNHNV and YYDKDF (reference sequence). The CDR3 has 14 amino acids. The CDR3 DNA follows: TGTGCCACCAGCAGGGGCCTTAGCGGCAATGAGCAGTTCTTC. Amino acid sequence: CATSRGLSGNEQFF.

V gene TRBV6-1 combines with J gene TRBJ1-1; 10 nucleotides line up with TRBD1. V gave up 6 bases and J gave up 6 bases; unmatched junction bases: 4. The CDR3 totals 13 residues. Germline CDR1 reads MNHNS; CDR2 reads SASEGT. This chain's CDR3 is CASRRTGGSEAFF. The CDR3 coding sequence is TGTGCCAGCAGAAGGACAGGGGGGTCTGAAGCTTTCTTT.

The table lists this clonotype with a few counts. The chain recombines TRBV7-3 with TRBJ2-1; a weak D match, TRBD2 (6 bases). The germline V and J ends were trimmed by 5 bases and 1 base, with 12 bases remaining between them. Germline-derived CDR1 and CDR2 are SGHTA and FQGTGA. The CDR3 is 15 amino acids. CDR3 residues: CASSPAGNSYNEQFF. The CDR3, as DNA: TGTGCCAGCAGCCCCGCGGGAAATTCCTACAATGAGCAGTTCTTC.

This clonotype was counted only a few times. The chain has TRBV5-1 and TRBJ2-7; D gene unclear. In germline, CDR1 is SGHRS, CDR2 YFSETQ. V lost 3 bases to trimming and J lost 5 bases, with 6 bases between them. The CDR3 contains 11 residues. CDR3 sequence: CASSSLHEQYF. The CDR3 DNA reads as TGCGCCAGCAGCTCCCTCCACGAGCAGTACTTC.

This clonotype was picked up many times. The V and J genes are TRBV29-1 and TRBJ1-5; D remains unclear. This CDR3 is 14 amino acids long. Germline V gene sequence: CDR1 SQVTM, CDR2 ANQGSEA. V was shortened by 4 bases and J by 0 bases, with 10 bases between the two germline ends. The CDR3 is CSVAVTNSNQPQHF. The CDR3 nucleotides are TGCAGCGTTGCGGTCACTAATAGCAATCAGCCCCAGCATTTT.

This clonotype came up a few times. V and J are TRBV9 and TRBJ2-1; TRBD2 is a possible D gene (6 bases). CDR3 length: 16 amino acids. CDR1 and CDR2 (germline): SGDLS, YYNGEE. V was clipped by 4 bases and J by 4 bases, with 18 bases between them. The CDR3 loop is CASSFRAEGRYNEQFF. The CDR3, as DNA: TGTGCCAGCAGCTTCCGAGCGGAGGGGCGGTACAATGAGCAGTTCTTC. Full variable domain (missing parts from reference TRBV9 and TRBJ2-1): DSGVTQTPKHLITATGQRVTLRCSPRSGDLSVYWYQQSLDQGLQFLIQYYNGEERAKGNILERFSAQQFPDLHSELNLSSLELGDSALYFCASSFRAEGRYNEQFFGPGTRLTVL.

The V and J genes are TRBV6-2 or TRBV6-3 and TRBJ2-1, with D tentatively TRBD1 (6 bases). Trimming removed 0 bases from V and 3 bases from J, with 21 bases in between. Germline CDR1 reads MNHEY; CDR2 reads SVGEGT. CDR3 length: 19 amino acids. This chain's CDR3 is CASSYSGDMGAKSYNEQFF. The CDR3 DNA reads as TGTGCCAGCAGTTACTCCGGGGACATGGGGGCGAAAAGCTACAATGAGCAGTTCTTC.

This clonotype turned up a few times. The chain joins TRBV12-3 or TRBV12-4 to TRBJ2-1; D is unresolved. Trimming removed 2 bases from V and 7 bases from J, with 6 bases in between. The CDR3 covers 12 residues. The CDR3 sequence is CASSLSINEQFF. DNA of the CDR3: TGTGCCAGCAGTTTATCCATTAATGAGCAGTTCTTC.

A few counts support this clonotype. The chain recombines TRBV5-1 with TRBJ2-3; D gene uncertain. The CDR3 has 15 residues. The V and J ends lost 4 bases and 2 bases respectively, with 14 bases between them. CDR1 is SGHRS, CDR2 YFSETQ, per germline. The CDR3 loop reads CASSPAVNPTDTQYF. CDR3 bases: TGCGCCAGCAGCCCTGCCGTCAATCCCACAGATACGCAGTATTTT.

This clonotype was seen repeatedly, ten times or more. This chain uses TRBV7-2 with TRBJ2-7; D tentatively reads TRBD1 or TRBD2 (5 bases each). V was clipped by 1 base and J by 3 bases, with 13 bases between them. This CDR3 has 15 residues. Germline V lookup: CDR1 SGHTA, CDR2 FQGNSA. CDR3 bases: TGTGCCAGCAGCTTAGATAGAGGGGCCTTCTACGAGCAGTACTTC. Amino acid sequence: CASSLDRGAFYEQYF.

This clonotype turned up a few times. The chain couples TRBV7-9 to TRBJ1-2; D perhaps matches TRBD1 (5 bases). This CDR3 comprises 15 residues. V was shortened by 5 bases and J by 3 bases, with 16 bases between the two germline ends. The germline V gene has CDR1 SEHNR and CDR2 FQNEAQ (reference sequence). The CDR3 DNA sequence: TGTGCCAGCAGCCAACAGAGCAGGGAGCACTATGGCTACACCTTC. Translation gives CASSQQSREHYGYTF.

The chain recombines TRBV3-1 with TRBJ2-3; D perhaps matches TRBD2 (5 bases). The germline V gene encodes CDR1 LGHDT and CDR2 YNNKEL (reference sequence). The CDR3 length is 14 residues. V lost 0 bases and J lost 8, with 12 bases in between. The CDR3 reads CASSQERALATQYF. As DNA, the CDR3 is TGTGCCAGCAGCCAAGAAAGGGCGCTAGCTACGCAGTATTTT.

This clonotype came up many times. This chain joins TRBV7-2 and TRBJ1-5, with D possibly matching TRBD1 (5 bases). CDR1 is SGHTA and CDR2 is FQGNSA in the germline V gene. V gave up 5 bases and J gave up 6 bases, with 11 bases separating them. The CDR3 loop spans 13 amino acids. This CDR3 reads CASSLRQLQPQHF. CDR3 nucleotides: TGTGCCAGCAGCCTACGACAGCTTCAGCCCCAGCATTTT.

This clonotype came up a few times. This chain links TRBV4-2 with TRBJ2-5, with 10 positions matching TRBD2. CDR1 is LGHNA and CDR2 is YNFKEQ in the germline V gene. Germline trimming cut 2 bases from V and 5 bases from J; bases unmatched to any gene: 8. The CDR3 extends over 16 amino acids. CDR3 amino acids: CASSQSRLAGVETQYF. The CDR3 DNA is TGTGCCAGCAGCCAAAGCAGGCTAGCGGGAGTGGAGACCCAGTACTTC.